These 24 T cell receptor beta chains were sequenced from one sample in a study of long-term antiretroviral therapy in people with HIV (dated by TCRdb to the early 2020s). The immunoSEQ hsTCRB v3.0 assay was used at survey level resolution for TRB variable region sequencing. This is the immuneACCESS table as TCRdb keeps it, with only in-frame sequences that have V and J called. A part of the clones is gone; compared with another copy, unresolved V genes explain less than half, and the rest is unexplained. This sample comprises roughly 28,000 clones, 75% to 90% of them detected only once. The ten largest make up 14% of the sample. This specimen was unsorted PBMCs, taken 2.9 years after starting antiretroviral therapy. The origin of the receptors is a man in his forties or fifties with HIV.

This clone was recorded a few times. The chain's CDR3 is CASSPSPTYSQPQHF. The CDR3 nucleotides are TGTGCCAGCAGCCCGTCGCCGACATACTCTCAGCCCCAGCATTTT. The V and J genes are TRBV11-2 and TRBJ1-5, with unresolved D. Trimming took 5 bases from V and 6 from J, leaving 17 bases between them. This CDR3 comprises 15 residues. The germline gives CDR1 SGHAT, CDR2 FQNNGV.

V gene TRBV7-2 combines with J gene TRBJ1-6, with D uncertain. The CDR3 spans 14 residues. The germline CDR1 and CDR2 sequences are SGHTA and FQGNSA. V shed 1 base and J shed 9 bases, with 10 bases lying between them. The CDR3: CASSLGAGISPLHF. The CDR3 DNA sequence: TGTGCCAGCAGCTTAGGCGCGGGGATTTCACCCCTCCACTTT.

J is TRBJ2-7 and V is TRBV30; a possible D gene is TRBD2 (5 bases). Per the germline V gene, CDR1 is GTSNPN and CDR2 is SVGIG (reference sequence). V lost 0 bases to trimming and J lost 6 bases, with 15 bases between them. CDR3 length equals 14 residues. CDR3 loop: CAWSVKGGGLEQYF. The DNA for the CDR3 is TGTGCCTGGAGTGTGAAAGGCGGAGGTCTCGAGCAGTACTTC.

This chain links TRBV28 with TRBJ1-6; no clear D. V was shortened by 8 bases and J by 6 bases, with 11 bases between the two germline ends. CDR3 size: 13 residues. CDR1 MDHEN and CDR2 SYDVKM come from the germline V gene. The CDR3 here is CASLGGINSPLHF. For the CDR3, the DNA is TGTGCCAGCCTGGGCGGTATTAATTCACCCCTCCACTTT.

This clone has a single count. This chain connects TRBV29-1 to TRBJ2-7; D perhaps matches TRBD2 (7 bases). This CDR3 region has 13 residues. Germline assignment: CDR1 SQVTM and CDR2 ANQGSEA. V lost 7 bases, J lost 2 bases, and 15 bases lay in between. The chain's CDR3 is CSAQGGDAYEQYF. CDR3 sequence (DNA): TGCAGCGCCCAAGGGGGGGACGCCTACGAGCAGTACTTC.

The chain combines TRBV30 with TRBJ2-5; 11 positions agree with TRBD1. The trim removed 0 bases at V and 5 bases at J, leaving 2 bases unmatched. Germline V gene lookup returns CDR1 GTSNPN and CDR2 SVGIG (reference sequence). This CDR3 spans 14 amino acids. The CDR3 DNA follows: TGTGCCTGGAGTGTAGGGACAGGGGGTGAGACCCAGTACTTC. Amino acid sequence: CAWSVGTGGETQYF.

The CDR3 DNA reads TGTGCCAGCCGGGGGGCCTATAGCAATCAGCCCCAGCATTTT. It yields the protein CASRGAYSNQPQHF. The rearrangement joins TRBV27 to TRBJ1-5; perhaps TRBD1 as D (6 bases). CDR3 length equals 14 residues. V gave up 8 bases and J gave up 0 bases, with 11 bases separating them. Germline-derived CDR1 and CDR2 are MNHEY and SMNVEV (reference sequence).

The CDR3 DNA sequence: TGTGCCAGCAGCTTTACTCCCAGGGCTGGAAACACCATATATTTT. Protein: CASSFTPRAGNTIYF. The chain couples TRBV5-8 to TRBJ1-3, with D perhaps matching TRBD1 (5 bases). V was cut by 2 bases and J by 2 bases, with 11 bases left in between. The CDR3 is 15 residues long. The V gene's germline CDR1 is SGHTS and CDR2 YDEGEE. Filled out from reference TRBV5-8 and TRBJ1-3, the complete variable domain reads EAGVTQSPTHLIKTRGQQATLRCSPISGHTSVYWYQQALGLGLQFLLWYDEGEERNRGNFPPRFSGRQFPNYSSELNVNALELEDSALYLCASSFTPRAGNTIYFGEGSWLTVV.

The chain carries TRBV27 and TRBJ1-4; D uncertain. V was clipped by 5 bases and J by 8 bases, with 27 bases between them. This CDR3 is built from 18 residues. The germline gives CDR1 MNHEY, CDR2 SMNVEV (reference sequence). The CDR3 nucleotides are TGTGCCAGCAGTCCGCCTCTCCCTTACGGAGGAATTCGGGAAAAACTGTTTTTT. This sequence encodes CASSPPLPYGGIREKLFF.

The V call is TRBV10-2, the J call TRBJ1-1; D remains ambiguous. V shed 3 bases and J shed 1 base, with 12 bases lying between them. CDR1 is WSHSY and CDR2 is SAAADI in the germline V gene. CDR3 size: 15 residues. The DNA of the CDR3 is TGCGCCAGCAGTGATATAGAGCATTGGAACACTGAAGCTTTCTTT. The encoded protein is CASSDIEHWNTEAFF.

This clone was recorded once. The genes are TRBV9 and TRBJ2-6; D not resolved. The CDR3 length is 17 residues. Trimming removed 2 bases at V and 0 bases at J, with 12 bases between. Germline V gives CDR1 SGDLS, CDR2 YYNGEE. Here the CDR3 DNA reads TGTGCCAGCAGCGTTGCAGCTAGTGACTCTGGGGCCAACGTCCTGACTTTC. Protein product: CASSVAASDSGANVLTF.

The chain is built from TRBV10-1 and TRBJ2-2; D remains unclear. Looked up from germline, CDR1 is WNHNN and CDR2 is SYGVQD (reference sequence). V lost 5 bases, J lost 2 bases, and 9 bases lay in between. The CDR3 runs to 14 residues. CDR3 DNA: TGCGCCAGCAGTAGCCAGGTCAACACCGGGGAGCTGTTTTTT. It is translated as CASSSQVNTGELFF.

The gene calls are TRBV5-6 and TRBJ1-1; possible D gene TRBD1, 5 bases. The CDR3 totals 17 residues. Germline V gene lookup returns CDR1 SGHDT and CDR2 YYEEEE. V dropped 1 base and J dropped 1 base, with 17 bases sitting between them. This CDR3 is CASSLYGKRDGNTEAFF. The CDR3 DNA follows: TGTGCCAGCAGCTTGTATGGCAAAAGGGACGGGAACACTGAAGCTTTCTTT.

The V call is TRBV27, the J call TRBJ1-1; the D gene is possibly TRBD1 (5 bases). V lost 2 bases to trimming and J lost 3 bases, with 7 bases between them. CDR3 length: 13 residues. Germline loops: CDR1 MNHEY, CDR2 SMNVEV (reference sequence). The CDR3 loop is CASSLVGDTEAFF. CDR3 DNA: TGTGCCAGCAGTTTAGTAGGGGACACTGAAGCTTTCTTT.

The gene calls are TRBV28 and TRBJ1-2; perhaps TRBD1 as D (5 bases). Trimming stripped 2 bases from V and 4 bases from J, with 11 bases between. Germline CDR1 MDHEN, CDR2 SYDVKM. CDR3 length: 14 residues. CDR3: CASSLKGRAYGYTF. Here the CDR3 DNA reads TGTGCCAGCAGTTTAAAGGGACGGGCCTATGGCTACACCTTC.

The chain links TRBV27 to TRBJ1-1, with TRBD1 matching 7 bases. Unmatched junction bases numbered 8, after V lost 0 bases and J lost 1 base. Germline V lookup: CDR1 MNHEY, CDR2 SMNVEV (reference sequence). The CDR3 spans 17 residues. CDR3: CASSLSIQGGANTEAFF. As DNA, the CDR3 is TGTGCCAGCAGTTTATCCATCCAGGGGGGAGCGAACACTGAAGCTTTCTTT.

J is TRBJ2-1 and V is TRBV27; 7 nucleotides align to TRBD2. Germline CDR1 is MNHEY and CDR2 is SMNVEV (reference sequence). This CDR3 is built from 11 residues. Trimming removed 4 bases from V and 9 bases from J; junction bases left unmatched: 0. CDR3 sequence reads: CASSWGGEQFF. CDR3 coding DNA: TGTGCCAGCAGTTGGGGGGGTGAGCAGTTCTTC.

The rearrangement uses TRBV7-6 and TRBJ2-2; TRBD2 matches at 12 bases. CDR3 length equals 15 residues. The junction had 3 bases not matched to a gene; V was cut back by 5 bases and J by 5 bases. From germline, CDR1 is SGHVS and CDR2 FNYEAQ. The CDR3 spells CASSPSGGATGELFF. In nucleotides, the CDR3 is TGTGCCAGCAGCCCTAGCGGGGGGGCAACCGGGGAGCTGTTTTTT.

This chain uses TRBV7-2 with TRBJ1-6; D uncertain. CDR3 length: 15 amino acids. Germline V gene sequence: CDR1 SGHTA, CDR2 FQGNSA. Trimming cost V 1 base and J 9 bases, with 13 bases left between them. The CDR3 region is CASSLVANYFSPLHF. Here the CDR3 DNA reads TGTGCCAGCAGCTTAGTTGCGAATTACTTTTCACCCCTCCACTTT.

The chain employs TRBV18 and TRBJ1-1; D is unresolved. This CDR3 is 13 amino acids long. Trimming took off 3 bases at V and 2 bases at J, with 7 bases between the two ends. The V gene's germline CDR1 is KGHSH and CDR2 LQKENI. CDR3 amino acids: CASSPTPNTEAFF. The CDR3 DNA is TGTGCCAGCTCACCTACACCTAACACTGAAGCTTTCTTT.

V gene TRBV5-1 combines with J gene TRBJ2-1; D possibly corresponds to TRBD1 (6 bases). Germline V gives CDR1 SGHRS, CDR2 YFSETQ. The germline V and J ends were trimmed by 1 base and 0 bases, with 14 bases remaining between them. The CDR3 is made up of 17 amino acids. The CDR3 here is CASSLNYQGSSYNEQFF. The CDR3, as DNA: TGCGCCAGCAGCTTGAATTACCAGGGGAGCTCCTACAATGAGCAGTTCTTC. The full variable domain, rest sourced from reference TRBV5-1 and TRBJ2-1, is KAGVTQTPRYLIKTRGQQVTLSCSPISGHRSVSWYQQTPGQGLQFLFEYFSETQRNKGNFPGRFSGRQFSNSRSEMNVSTLELGDSALYLCASSLNYQGSSYNEQFFGPGTRLTVL.

The CDR3 here is CASSLTPSRQGIGTGELFF. CDR3 DNA sequence: TGTGCCAGCAGCTTAACCCCCAGTAGACAGGGGATAGGCACCGGGGAGCTGTTTTTT. The chain is built from TRBV7-6 and TRBJ2-2; 8 nucleotides match TRBD1. CDR1 is SGHVS and CDR2 is FNYEAQ in the germline V gene. The J segment lost 4 bases and the V segment lost 2 bases, leaving 15 bases of the junction unmatched. The CDR3 consists of 19 residues.

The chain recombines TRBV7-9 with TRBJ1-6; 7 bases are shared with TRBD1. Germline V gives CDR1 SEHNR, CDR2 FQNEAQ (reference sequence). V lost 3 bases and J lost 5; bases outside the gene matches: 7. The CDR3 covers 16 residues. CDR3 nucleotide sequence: TGTGCCAGCAGCTTCCTTGCAACAGGGGATAATTCACCCCTCCACTTT. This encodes CASSFLATGDNSPLHF.

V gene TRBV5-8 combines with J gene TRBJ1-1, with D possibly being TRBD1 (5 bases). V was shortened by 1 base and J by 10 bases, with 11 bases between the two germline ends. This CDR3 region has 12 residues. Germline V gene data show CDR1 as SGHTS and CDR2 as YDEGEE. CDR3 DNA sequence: TGTGCCAGCAGCTTGCGGGGGGTTGGAGCTTTCTTT. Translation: CASSLRGVGAFF.